The 26 T cell receptor beta chains listed next were all sequenced from one sample in a study of CXCR3-negative and CXCR3-positive naive CD8 T cells. TRB cDNA was prepared as libraries by UMI-labeled 5' RACE. One entry per CDR3 protein, without DNA, is what TCRdb gives after re-calling the 5' RACE reads. The repertoire table contains 100,000 to 150,000 distinct CDR3 sequences. The specimen sequenced was naive CXCR3- CD8+ T cells from blood. Indicated subset: CD45RO-CCR7+CD27+CD95- naive CD8+ T cells lacking CXCR3 (TNR3-). These receptors were taken from a human donor in good health. Some clones in this sample may be carry-over from other donors' samples.

The chain joins TRBV19 to TRBJ2-1. This CDR3 is built from 13 residues. Germline loops: CDR1 LNHDA, CDR2 SQIVND (reference sequence). CDR3 region: CASKSDPSYEQFF. Using reference TRBV19 and TRBJ2-1 for the parts outside the CDR3, the full variable domain is DGGITQSPKYLFRKEGQNVTLSCEQNLNHDAMYWYRQDPGQGLRLIYYSQIVNDFQKGDIAEGYSVSREKKESFPLTVTSAQKNPTAFYLCASKSDPSYEQFFGPGTRLTVL.

This sequence joins TRBV5-6 and TRBJ2-2; TCRdb returns TRBD2, unconfirmable since there is no DNA. CDR3 length: 15 amino acids. From germline, CDR1 is SGHDT and CDR2 YYEEEE. The CDR3: CASSTIAGNTGELFF.

V usage is TRBV27 and J usage is TRBJ1-2; TCRdb's assignment of TRBD1 cannot be checked, as there is no DNA. The CDR3 sequence is 16 residues long. Per germline, CDR1 MNHEY and CDR2 SMNVEV (reference sequence). The CDR3 here is CASAQRGQGANYGYTF.

The J gene is TRBJ1-1, the V gene TRBV28; TCRdb lists TRBD1, though no DNA is available to test this call. Germline V gene sequence: CDR1 MDHEN, CDR2 SYDVKM. The CDR3 spans 17 residues. The CDR3 reads CASSLFQGNNMNTEAFF.

The chain combines TRBV29-1 with TRBJ2-1; the D call from TCRdb, TRBD1, cannot be confirmed without DNA. CDR1 SQVTM and CDR2 ANQGSEA come from the germline V gene. The CDR3 has 16 amino acids. The CDR3 sequence is CSVDAVRDRGMYEQFF.

The rearrangement joins TRBV7-3 to TRBJ2-5; TCRdb picks TRBD1, but there is no DNA to check that call. Germline CDR1 is SGHTA and CDR2 is FQGTGA. The CDR3 loop spans 18 amino acids. The CDR3 protein is CASSSLYTDTGMGETQYF.

The gene calls are TRBV20-1 and TRBJ1-2; TCRdb returns TRBD1, unconfirmable since there is no DNA. There are 15 residues in the CDR3. Per the germline V gene, CDR1 is DFQATT and CDR2 is SNEGSKA (reference sequence). Here the CDR3 reads CSARDHGQDNYGYTF.

The rearrangement uses TRBV15 and TRBJ2-1; the TCRdb call, TRBD2, lacks DNA for checking. The length of the CDR3 is 16 residues. The V gene's germline CDR1 is LNHNV and CDR2 YYDKDF (reference sequence). The CDR3 here is CATSAQRASGYNEQFF.

The V call is TRBV9, the J call TRBJ1-1; TCRdb reports TRBD1, a call that lacks DNA to check it against. CDR1 is SGDLS, CDR2 YYNGEE, per germline. The CDR3 totals 16 residues. CDR3 region: CASSVEGEIVGTEAFF.

This sequence joins TRBV5-4 and TRBJ1-3. This CDR3 region has 15 residues. Germline values: CDR1 SGHNT, CDR2 YYREEE (reference sequence). CDR3 residues: CASSLASGLGNTIYF.

J is TRBJ2-7 and V is TRBV4-3; absent DNA, TCRdb's TRBD1 call cannot be checked. Germline values: CDR1 LGHNA, CDR2 YSLEER. The CDR3 has 16 residues. CDR3 sequence reads: CASSQGRTGMIDEQYF.

The rearrangement joins TRBV7-9 to TRBJ2-3; TCRdb gives TRBD2 as the D gene, but with no DNA this cannot be confirmed. CDR3 length equals 17 residues. Germline lookup yields CDR1 SEHNR and CDR2 FQNEAQ (reference sequence). CDR3: CASSLAGTSGYTDTQYF. Full variable domain (rest looked up from reference TRBV7-9 and TRBJ2-3): DTGVSQNPRHKITKRGQNVTFRCDPISEHNRLYWYRQTLGQGPEFLTYFQNEAQLEKSRLLSDRFSAERPKGSFSTLEIQRTEQGDSAMYLCASSLAGTSGYTDTQYFGPGTRLTVL.

This chain connects TRBV12-3 or TRBV12-4 to TRBJ1-2; the TCRdb D gene call, TRBD1, has no DNA to confirm it. The CDR3 is 13 amino acids. CDR3: CASSRGQGSGYTF.

The chain uses TRBV29-1 and TRBJ2-7; the D call from TCRdb, TRBD1, cannot be confirmed without DNA. Germline assignment: CDR1 SQVTM and CDR2 ANQGSEA. The CDR3 has 14 amino acids. The CDR3 region is CSAEGTGGKDEQYF.

The genes are TRBV20-1 and TRBJ2-7. The germline V gene encodes CDR1 DFQATT and CDR2 SNEGSKA (reference sequence). The CDR3 sequence is 12 residues long. CDR3: CSARDLGNEQYF.

The V gene is TRBV4-3, the J gene TRBJ2-7. The CDR3 consists of 14 residues. Germline V gene sequence: CDR1 LGHNA, CDR2 YSLEER. The CDR3 protein is CASSQSIEGYEQYF.

The chain couples TRBV29-1 to TRBJ2-5; checking the TCRdb D call of TRBD2 is not possible without DNA. The V gene's germline CDR1 is SQVTM and CDR2 ANQGSEA. The CDR3 runs to 14 residues. CDR3 amino acids: CSVSGLAGEETQYF.

J is TRBJ2-1 and V is TRBV7-9; TCRdb returns TRBD2, unconfirmable since there is no DNA. Per germline, CDR1 SEHNR and CDR2 FQNEAQ (reference sequence). The CDR3 covers 22 residues. This CDR3 is CASSELAGGPRTQQGSYNEQFF.

The J gene is TRBJ2-1, the V gene TRBV7-9. The CDR3 loop spans 12 amino acids. CDR1 is SEHNR and CDR2 is FQNEAQ in the germline V gene (reference sequence). The chain's CDR3 is CASSLGSDEQFF.

The CDR3 loop is CASSMVSSNEQFF. This rearrangement joins TRBV19 to TRBJ2-1. The V gene's germline CDR1 is LNHDA and CDR2 SQIVND (reference sequence). This CDR3 has 13 amino acids.

The V gene is TRBV12-3 or TRBV12-4, the J gene TRBJ2-3; TCRdb proposes TRBD1, but this gene call is untestable without DNA. The CDR3 contains 15 residues. CDR3 in amino acids: CASSSNRDNTDTQYF.

The rearrangement joins TRBV13 to TRBJ2-7; TCRdb's D call of TRBD1 is untestable without DNA. The CDR3 extends over 14 amino acids. Germline V gives CDR1 PRHDT, CDR2 FYEKMQ (reference sequence). CDR3 region: CASSLGTGLNEQYF.

V is TRBV3-1 and J is TRBJ2-1; no DNA is available, so the TRBD2 call from TCRdb remains unchecked. This CDR3 has 12 amino acids. CDR1 LGHDT and CDR2 YNNKEL come from the germline V gene (reference sequence). CDR3 region: CASSQLAHEQFF.

The CDR3: CASSPHPTGSSYNEQFF. The J gene is TRBJ2-1, the V gene TRBV28. The CDR3 consists of 17 residues. Germline V gene data show CDR1 as MDHEN and CDR2 as SYDVKM.

J is TRBJ2-1 and V is TRBV10-3; TCRdb names TRBD2, which stays unverified in the absence of DNA. Germline V gene data show CDR1 as ENHRY and CDR2 as SYGVKD. This CDR3 spans 20 amino acids. CDR3 amino acids: CAISEPRGGPGLAHYNEQFF.

The genes are TRBV11-2 and TRBJ2-7; with no DNA, the TCRdb D assignment of TRBD1 cannot be verified. Germline loops: CDR1 SGHAT, CDR2 FQNNGV. The CDR3 runs to 14 residues. The CDR3 loop reads CASSLGQGHYEQYF.